The clone carrying this T cell receptor (beta chain) was picked up many times. TCRdb redid the calling of the 5' RACE reads with MiXCR, one entry per CDR3 protein. The top ten clones hold roughly 4% of a sample with approximately 40,000 distinct CDR3 sequences, 20% to 25% of them seen once. The entry originates in a study of neurological immune-mediated disorders. Germline assignment: CDR1 SGHTS and CDR2 YDEGEE. V lost 2 bases and J lost 13, with 9 bases in between. The CDR3 consists of 11 residues. Time point in this sample: technical triplicate 3. It was from 2 million PBMCs stored at -80 C that the unsorted libraries were obtained.

This chain joins TRBV5-8 and TRBJ1-4; D possibly corresponds to TRBD1 (6 bases). The sequenced sample was PBMCs. The TCR sequence derives from a man in his 60s with HTLV-1-associated myelopathy (HAM/TSP). CDR3 DNA sequence: TGTGCCAGCAGCTTAGGGGGAGGACTGTTTTTT. Translated: CASSLGGGLFF.